The source of this T cell receptor (beta chain) is a study of blood T cell repertoires in COVID-19 (TCRdb year 2020). General notes on the study: The collaborator samples originated in the United States, Italy and Spain and spanned the acute and convalescent phases of COVID-19. Where available, HLA class I and class II types were taken from metadata supplied by the sample provider and were not determined by assay-based typing. The repertoires were released in a freely available public database meant as a resource for research on the immune response to SARS-CoV-2. The dataset comprised deeply sampled blood TCRbeta repertoires from subjects exposed to, actively infected with, or recovered from COVID-19. Sample metadata almost always included a de-identified subject ID, COVID-19 status, age in years and sex. Samples came from the ongoing ImmuneRACE study (first 160 participants) plus 1,254 subjects from 6 global collaborators. The material from the prospective study consisted of cDNA or gDNA derived from T cells, B-cell-depleted T cells, or PBMCs. General conclusions and limits of the study: The amount of clinical and demographic metadata varied by source and participant and was provided uncurated.

TCRbeta CDR3 regions were amplified from genomic DNA using the immunoSEQ Assay, a bias-controlled multiplex PCR. Turning to the authors' computational methods: The number of nucleated cells in each sample was estimated by amplification of reference gene primers within the assay. To quantify the absolute abundance of each unique TCRbeta CDR3 rearrangement, sequence reads were collapsed and filtered. For each sample, productive Simpson clonality was calculated as the square root of Simpson's diversity index over productive rearrangements. TCRdb took over this immuneACCESS table, retaining in-frame rearrangements with V and J assigned. Such tables are incomplete; in checked studies, under half of the missing clones stem from an unresolved V gene, and the remainder is unexplained. V and J calls and clone size come straight from that table; D and trimming were deduced from the DNA. The sample table contains roughly 570,000 clones; only one count was recorded for 70% to 90% of them. In total, the top ten clones hold about 8% of the sample.

One collaborating source in Seattle enrolled patients during active infection and followed them longitudinally through the course of disease. Whole blood was collected in K2EDTA tubes by collaborating institutions according to the institutions' own protocols. For TCRbeta analysis, collaborators shipped samples as frozen whole blood, isolated PBMCs, or DNA extracted from either of those sample types. With respect to this clone: Its specific antigen is unknown. It has no much larger one-base neighbor in the sample; base qualities were not kept. Within the sample, other DNA sequences also encode this same CDR3.

The sequence came from a woman between 45 and 65 years old with COVID-19, enrolled during active disease. Input material: peripheral blood.

The CDR3 region reads CASSVGRGNTEAFF. The base sequence is TGTGCCAGCAGCGTAGGCCGAGGGAACACTGAAGCTTTCTTT. The chain is made from TRBV9 and TRBJ1-1, with the D gene not clear enough to name. The junction shows trimming of 0 bases on V and 1 base on J, plus 7 bases between the germline ends. Reading from cysteine to phenylalanine, the CDR3 counts 14 amino acids. Only the CDR3 DNA is retained, 42 bases long and in frame from the first base. For CDR1 and CDR2, the germline V gene lists SGDLS and YYNGEE.